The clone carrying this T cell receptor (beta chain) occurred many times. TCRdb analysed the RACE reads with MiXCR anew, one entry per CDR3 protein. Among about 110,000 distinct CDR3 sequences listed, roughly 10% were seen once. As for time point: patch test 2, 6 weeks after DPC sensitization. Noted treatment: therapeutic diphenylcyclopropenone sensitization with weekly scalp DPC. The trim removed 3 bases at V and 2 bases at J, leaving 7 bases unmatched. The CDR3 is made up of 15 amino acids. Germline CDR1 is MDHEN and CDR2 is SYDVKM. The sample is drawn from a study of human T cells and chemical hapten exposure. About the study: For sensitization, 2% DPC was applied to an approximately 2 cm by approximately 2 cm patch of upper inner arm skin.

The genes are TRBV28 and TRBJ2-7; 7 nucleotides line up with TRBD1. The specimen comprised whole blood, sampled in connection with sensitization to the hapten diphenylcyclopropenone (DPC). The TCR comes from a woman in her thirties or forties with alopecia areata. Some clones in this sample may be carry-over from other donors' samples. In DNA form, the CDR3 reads TGTGCCAGCAGTTTGGGACAGATATTAACCTACGAGCAGTACTTC. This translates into CASSLGQILTYEQYF.